Listed below are T cell receptor beta chains from one sample, sequenced in a study of tumor and adjacent non-tumor tissue in lung cancer. Each CDR3 protein gets one entry after TCRdb re-called the multiplex PCR reads with MiXCR. Of about 60,000 distinct CDR3 sequences in the sample, 61% are singletons; the top ten hold 25% to 35%. The sample comprised distant non-tumor lung tissue. The source of these receptors is an older man with non-small cell lung cancer. Both conserved end residues are part of each CDR3. Fields, in order: D gene, V gene, clone size, J gene, CDR3 protein, CDR3 DNA. The D gene is left open where the match is weak. A clone size is listed for some rows: how often the clone was seen (once, few, many), or a class if it is expanded.

>-|TRBV28|-|TRBJ1-5
CTSSSPTGFSQPQHF
TGTACCAGCAGTTCTCCCACCGGTTTTAGCCAGCCCCAGCATTTT
>-|TRBV11-2|-|TRBJ2-5
CAISLYRGGRETQYF
TGTGCCATCAGCTTATATAGGGGGGGGAGAGAGACCCAGTACTTC
>TRBD2|TRBV20-1|few|TRBJ2-1
CSARRASGNLNEQFF
TGTAGTGCCCGAAGGGCTAGCGGGAACCTCAATGAGCAGTTCTTC
>TRBD1|TRBV11-3|-|TRBJ2-4
CVSNTNRGSAKNIQYF
TGTGTCAGCAACACAAACAGGGGTTCGGCCAAAAACATTCAGTACTTC
>-|TRBV11-2|-|TRBJ2-1
CASSLVSSGYNEQFF
TGTGCCAGTAGTTTAGTGAGTAGCGGTTACAATGAGCAGTTCTTC
>TRBD1|TRBV6-5|-|TRBJ1-4
CVSSFGTGGYEKLFF
TGTGTCAGCAGTTTTGGGACAGGTGGGTATGAAAAACTGTTTTTT
>-|TRBV5-1|once|TRBJ2-4
CASSSGDMGDIQYF
TGTGCCAGCAGCTCGGGGGACATGGGGGACATTCAGTACTTC
>TRBD1|TRBV12-3/TRBV12-4|many|TRBJ1-1
CASRTGTVNTEAFF
TGTGCCAGCAGAACCGGGACAGTGAACACTGAAGCTTTCTTT
>TRBD2|TRBV20-1|-|TRBJ2-7
CSAGTSGRRYGQYF
TGCAGTGCTGGGACTAGCGGGAGGAGATACGGGCAGTACTTC
>-|TRBV29-1|many|TRBJ2-1
CSVEAQAISNEQFF
TGCAGCGTTGAGGCGCAGGCGATCAGCAATGAGCAGTTCTTC
>-|TRBV29-1|many|TRBJ1-4
CSVEVLPNEKLFF
TGCAGCGTTGAAGTGCTTCCCAATGAAAAACTGTTTTTT
>-|TRBV7-9|few|TRBJ1-3
CASSLSVSGNTIYF
TGTGCCAGCAGCTTGTCGGTCTCTGGAAACACCATATATTTT
>-|TRBV4-1|many|TRBJ2-7
CASSQGEGGRYEQYF
TGCGCCAGCAGCCAAGGGGAAGGAGGTCGATACGAGCAGTACTTC
>-|TRBV7-8|few|TRBJ2-5
CASSLGDKLSWGTQYF
TGTGCCAGCAGCTTAGGAGATAAACTCTCCTGGGGGACCCAGTACTTC
>-|TRBV21-1|-|TRBJ2-2
CACSIHNTGELFF
TGTGCCTGCAGCATTCATAACACCGGGGAGCTGTTTTTT
>-|TRBV28|few|TRBJ1-2
CASSPRQPNYGYTF
TGTGCCAGCAGTCCACGACAGCCTAACTATGGCTACACCTTC
>TRBD2|TRBV6-5|-|TRBJ2-1
CASSYRAGGGAGQFF
TGTGCCAGCAGTTACAGAGCGGGAGGCGGGGCGGGGCAGTTCTTC
>TRBD1|TRBV5-4|few|TRBJ2-3
CASSSRQGRTSDTQYF
TGTGCCAGCAGTTCCCGACAGGGACGAACCTCAGATACGCAGTATTTT
>TRBD1|TRBV29-1|-|TRBJ2-3
CNARQGASTRGLIGTDTQYF
TGCAACGCGAGACAGGGAGCGAGCACCAGAGGTTTAATCGGAACAGATACGCAGTATTTT
>TRBD1|TRBV6-5|-|TRBJ2-5
CASSTTGAQETQYF
TGTGCCAGCAGTACGACAGGGGCTCAGGAGACCCAGTACTTC
>-|TRBV6-1|-|TRBJ1-5
CASSEAEGARYQPQHF
TGTGCCAGCAGTGAAGCTGAAGGGGCGAGGTATCAGCCCCAGCATTTT
>-|TRBV29-1|-|TRBJ2-3
CGLTVGADTQYF
TGCGGCCTTACGGTGGGGGCAGATACACAGTATTTT
>TRBD2|TRBV4-1|many|TRBJ2-3
CASSIISGVTDTQYF
TGCGCCAGCAGCATTATTAGCGGGGTCACAGATACGCAGTATTTT
>-|TRBV20-1|few|TRBJ1-3
CSAGGGSGNTIYF
TGCAGTGCTGGCGGGGGCTCTGGAAACACCATATATTTT
>TRBD2|TRBV4-1|few|TRBJ2-7
CVSSQVPSGTSSYEQYF
TGCGTCAGCAGCCAAGTGCCGAGCGGGACGAGTTCCTACGAGCAGTACTTC
>-|TRBV12-3/TRBV12-4|many|TRBJ1-5
CASSYSDSHNQPQHF
TGTGCCAGCAGTTACTCGGACAGCCACAATCAGCCCCAGCATTTT
>TRBD1|TRBV4-1|-|TRBJ2-7
CASSLAQGVLYEQYF
TGTGCTAGCAGCCTAGCACAGGGGGTTCTTTACGAGCAGTACTTC
>-|TRBV5-1|-|TRBJ2-1
CASSLEGNEQFF
TGCGCCAGCAGCTTGGAGGGGAATGAGCAGTTCTTC
>-|TRBV6-2/TRBV6-3|many|TRBJ1-1
CASSQQGRGTRTEAFF
TGTGCCAGCAGTCAACAGGGACGAGGGACGCGCACTGAAGCTTTCTTT
>-|TRBV6-1|-|TRBJ1-5
CASSGWRWVSSNQPQHF
TGTGCCAGCAGTGGATGGAGGTGGGTTTCTAGCAATCAGCCCCAGCATTTT
>-|TRBV5-1|-|TRBJ2-1
CATSPLGTSYNEQFF
TGCGCCACCAGCCCCCTTGGGACCTCCTACAATGAGCAGTTCTTC